This TCR beta chain was profiled in a study of PD-1 blockade in mismatch repair-deficient tumors. Overall study context: All were previously treated, progressing patients with approximately 12 mismatch repair-deficient cancer types.

Findings and limits, study-wide: Rapid post-treatment expansion, then contraction, generally preceding radiologic response, marked tumor-resident clones.

To note about this clone: Its antigen remains unidentified.

Libraries were prepared by immunoSEQ multiplex PCR; TCRdb keeps only in-frame clonotypes and omits some of them. The data contain 38,000 or so clones, approximately 85% of them singletons. From germline, CDR1 is SQVTM and CDR2 ANQGSEA. The CDR3 loop spans 12 amino acids. Trimming stripped 7 bases from V and 2 bases from J, with 11 bases between. All patients were mismatch repair deficient, assessed by either PCR or immunohistochemistry. The TCR-sequenced patients were three responders to pembrolizumab. The TCR sequence derives from an adult with mismatch repair-deficient cancer. The sample was peripheral blood, taken approximately 80 weeks after starting pembrolizumab. The chain carries TRBV29-1 and TRBJ1-1; no clear D gene. Here the CDR3 reads CSEPKANTEAFF. The CDR3 DNA reads as TGCAGCGAGCCTAAAGCAAACACTGAAGCTTTCTTT.